This record concerns one TCR beta chain sequence. Its antigen target is currently unknown. The input lacks base qualities; no much larger clone sits a single base away. A distance of 15 bases separates the germline ends of V and J, which lose 6 bases and 1 base respectively. CDR1 and CDR2 (SNHLY, FYNNEI) derive from the germline V gene. The CDR3, cysteine through phenylalanine, is 15 amino acids long. Only the CDR3 portion is preserved as DNA: 45 bases, with reading frame beginning at the first base. The sample originates from a study of blood T cell repertoires in COVID-19 (dated by TCRdb to between 2020 and 2021). About the investigation overall: Samples covering the acute and convalescent phases of COVID-19 were provided by collaborators in the United States, Italy and Spain. The prospective study material was composed of cDNA or gDNA derived from T cells, B-cell-depleted T cells, or PBMCs. Subjects who had been exposed to COVID-19, were actively infected with it, or had recovered from it provided the deeply sampled blood TCRbeta repertoires that made up the dataset. A freely available public database, intended as a resource for researchers studying the immune response to SARS-CoV-2, is where the repertoires were released. The samples were drawn from two sources: the first 160 participants of the ongoing ImmuneRACE study, and about 1,300 subjects contributed by 6 global collaborators. The sample metadata nearly always contained a de-identified subject ID, COVID-19 status, age in years and sex. Where available, HLA class I and class II types were taken from metadata supplied by the sample provider and were not determined by assay-based typing. Here is what the overall study found, with its caveats: Clinical and demographic metadata were provided uncurated, with the amount varying by source and participant.

TCRbeta CDR3 regions were amplified from genomic DNA by means of the immunoSEQ Assay, a bias-controlled multiplex PCR. Regarding the original processing steps: Nucleated cell counts per sample were estimated from amplification of reference gene primers within the assay. To quantify the absolute abundance of each unique TCRbeta CDR3 rearrangement, sequence reads were collapsed and filtered. For each sample, productive Simpson clonality was calculated as the square root of Simpson's diversity index over productive rearrangements. TCRdb mirrors the immuneACCESS table, restricted to in-frame sequences. Some clones are absent from its copies; in checked studies, under half trace to an unresolved V gene, and the reason for the others is unknown. The V and J calls and the clone size are those of that table, but D and trimming were determined from the DNA. The sample contains some 530,000 clones, 70% to 90% of them found a single time. Roughly 8.5% of the sample lies in the top ten.

In the prospective study, participants were about 18 to 90 years old, resided in about two dozen geographic areas of the United States, and were enrolled through a virtual design. Cohort assignment in the prospective study relied on participant-reported clinical history from a screening survey and a study questionnaire. Recovered participants in ImmuneRACE Cohort 3 were defined by two consecutive negative NP/OP PCR tests, clearance by a healthcare professional, or resolution of symptoms. In the prospective study, mobile phlebotomists collected whole blood, serum and a nasopharyngeal or oropharyngeal swab from each participant. Over a 2-month period, participants in the prospective study had the option of providing additional blood draws and questionnaires. Before DNA extraction, prospective study blood samples were shipped either frozen or at room temperature.

Sequencing was performed on PBMCs or T cells enriched from blood (not recorded which). This sequence uses TRBV2 and TRBJ1-1; a weak D assignment points to TRBD1 (5 bases agree). The receptor was isolated from a woman aged 55-69 years who had recovered from COVID-19. Here the CDR3 is given as CASSPETVRNTEAFF. The DNA sequence is given as TGTGCCAGCAGCCCAGAGACAGTACGGAACACTGAAGCTTTCTTT.